Included here is one T cell receptor beta chain sequence, with context. The antigen is undetermined. The V gene's germline CDR1 is LGHNA and CDR2 YSLEER. The CDR3 extends over 15 amino acids. V was cut by 0 bases and J by 4 bases, with 12 bases left in between. The data stem from a study of CD8+ T cells in alopecia areata. The overall study: Treated patients were dosed with oral tofacitinib, taking 5 to 10 mg twice daily. The tofacitinib course ran for 6 to 18 months and was followed by 6 months off drug.

The authors extracted RNA and reverse transcribed it into cDNA as the sequencing template. Produced via immunoSEQ multiplex PCR; TCRdb's table is partial and in-frame only. The table has more than 200,000 clones, 65% to 70% seen once. Study-wide findings and caveats: Elevated clonality characterized lesional scalp relative to normal scalp, particularly in alopecia totalis/universalis.

The V gene is TRBV4-3, the J gene TRBJ2-5; unclear D gene. The source is a human donor with alopecia areata. Specimen: CD4+ T cells sorted from blood, collected at week 0. In nucleotides, the CDR3 is TGCGCCAGCAGCCAAGAATTCGGGTTTTCAGAGACCCAGTACTTC. It codes for CASSQEFGFSETQYF.